The sequence of this T cell receptor beta chain was determined in a study of regulatory T cells in long-lasting Graves disease. Points from the study as a whole: TRBV28, TRBJ1-2 and TRBJ2-5 were segments that persistent disease favored.

CDR1 is MDHEN, CDR2 SYDVKM, per germline. V was cut by 2 bases and J by 8 bases, with 7 bases left in between. The CDR3 spans 12 residues. Time point meaning: newly diagnosed GD, antithyroid drugs for less than 3 months. The TCR library was prepared using RNA isolated from PBMCs. A blood draw put around 9.3 milliliters of peripheral blood into EDTA tubes. This clonotype was counted ten times or more. As yet, its antigen is unknown. Library construction for TCR beta used iRepertoire HTBI primers and Arm-PCR of CDR3 regions. MiXCR, run by TCRdb on the multiplex PCR reads, gives a single entry per CDR3 protein. The sample carries over 450,000 distinct CDR3 sequences, around 13% recorded once. The same data also contributed to another study, on T cells in Graves' hyperthyroidism and ophthalmopathy. That work adds: The patients, who ranged from 18 to 65 in age, presented with newly diagnosed hyperthyroidism lasting under 2 months. HTBI primers were employed in a first-round RT-PCR of the TCR CDR3.

V gene TRBV28 combines with J gene TRBJ2-1; D is unclear. The sequence was collected from a woman in her 30s with Graves disease. The sample in question was peripheral blood mononuclear cells (PBMCs), obtained at new diagnosis, from a patient treated with antithyroid drugs. For the CDR3, the DNA is TGTGCCAGCAGTTTAATTTCCGATGAGCAGTTCTTC. Encoded protein: CASSLISDEQFF.